A single sample is the source of the 23 T cell receptor beta chains below, sequenced in a study of post-analysis software for immune sequencing data. Overall study findings and caveats: When patients were compared with controls, about five TRBV segments were more frequent, TRBV5-6, TRBV5-1 and TRBV20-1 among them.

Their target antigens are unknown. cDNA libraries for TCR beta contained unique molecular identifiers. MiXCR, applied by TCRdb to the PCR reads, yields one record per CDR3 protein. Counted here are roughly 650,000 distinct CDR3 sequences, around 64% occurring once; the ten biggest clones make up about 11%. The source material was blood. The source of these receptors is a girl aged 2-10 years with multiple sclerosis.

This clonotype was found a few times. The V call is TRBV29-1, the J call TRBJ2-7; tentatively, D is TRBD1 or TRBD2 (6 bases each). The CDR3 spans 15 residues. CDR1 is SQVTM and CDR2 is ANQGSEA in the germline V gene. V lost 5 bases and J lost 2, with 19 bases in between. CDR3 nucleotide sequence: TGCAGCGTTTATATCGGGGGCCAGCGGCCCTACGAGCAGTACTTC. It is translated as CSVYIGGQRPYEQYF.

CDR3 DNA: TGTGCCAGCAGCACTATCGGACTAGCGGGACCGTCCTACAATGAGCAGTTCTTC. Translated, it gives CASSTIGLAGPSYNEQFF. The chain combines TRBV9 with TRBJ2-1; 12 positions agree with TRBD2. The length of the CDR3 is 18 residues. V was pared by 4 bases and J by 1 base, with 9 bases of the junction left unmatched. Germline V lookup: CDR1 SGDLS, CDR2 YYNGEE.

This sequence joins TRBV7-6 and TRBJ1-1, with 9 nucleotides matching TRBD1. CDR1 and CDR2 (germline): SGHVS, FNYEAQ. This CDR3 has 14 amino acids. With 5 bases clipped from V and 6 bases from J, the junction kept 7 bases outside the gene matches. The CDR3 DNA reads as TGTGCCAGCAGCACCGGGACAGGGATCCCTGAAGCTTTCTTT. It encodes CASSTGTGIPEAFF. Drawing the rest from reference TRBV7-6 and TRBJ1-1, the complete variable domain is GAGVSQSPRYKVTKRGQDVALRCDPISGHVSLYWYRQALGQGPEFLTYFNYEAQQDKSGLPNDRFSAERPEGSISTLTIQRTEQRDSAMYRCASSTGTGIPEAFFGQGTRLTVV.

The J gene is TRBJ2-1, the V gene TRBV12-3 or TRBV12-4; 8 bases agree with TRBD2. Trimming cost V 3 bases and J 7 bases; bases outside gene matches: 5. CDR3 length equals 14 residues. The CDR3 is CASSFVGGRNEQFF. CDR3 DNA: TGTGCCAGCAGTTTCGTAGGCGGGAGGAATGAGCAGTTCTTC.

CDR3: CASSPGTGTGQQYF. The CDR3 bases are TGCGCCAGCAGTCCCGGGACAGGGACGGGTCAGCAGTACTTC. This chain connects TRBV5-1 to TRBJ2-7, with 9 bases matching TRBD1. J was trimmed by 8 bases and V by 5 bases; bases with no gene match: 11. The CDR3 is 14 residues long. Germline CDR1 SGHRS, CDR2 YFSETQ. Full variable domain (remainder filled in from reference TRBV5-1 and TRBJ2-7): KAGVTQTPRYLIKTRGQQVTLSCSPISGHRSVSWYQQTPGQGLQFLFEYFSETQRNKGNFPGRFSGRQFSNSRSEMNVSTLELGDSALYLCASSPGTGTGQQYFGPGTRLTVT.

The chain carries TRBV3-1 and TRBJ2-1; no clear D gene. V was cut by 1 base and J by 9 bases, with 13 bases left in between. The CDR3 covers 14 residues. CDR1 is LGHDT, CDR2 YNNKEL, per germline (reference sequence). The CDR3 spells CASSQAAERGEQFF. The CDR3 DNA follows: TGTGCCAGCAGCCAAGCGGCGGAGCGCGGTGAGCAGTTCTTC.

The chain employs TRBV29-1 and TRBJ2-1; 8 bases line up with TRBD1. The J call may be mistaken, given a closer DNA end match to TRBJ2-7. Germline-derived CDR1 and CDR2 are SQVTM and ANQGSEA. The CDR3 has 16 amino acids. Written as DNA, the CDR3 is TGCAGCGTTGACGGGGGACAGGAGGGCTCCTACAATGAGCAGTACTTC. Protein: CSVDGGQEGSYNEQYF.

Details on this clonotype: This CDR3 is missing its conserved last phenylalanine or tryptophan, likely due to a read error. The V call is TRBV11-2, the J call TRBJ2-3; D perhaps matches TRBD1 (5 bases). The germline V gene has CDR1 SGHAT and CDR2 FQNNGV. CDR3 length equals 13 residues. Between the trimmed V and J ends, which lost 1 base and 4 bases, there was a span of 6 bases. The CDR3 is CASSLVTADTQYL. In DNA form, the CDR3 reads TGTGCCAGCAGCTTAGTGACAGCAGATACGCAGTATTTA.

V and J are TRBV9 and TRBJ1-2; D is possibly TRBD1 (6 bases). The CDR3 runs to 14 residues. Germline values: CDR1 SGDLS, CDR2 YYNGEE. The V end was cut by 0 bases, the J end by 4 bases, with 10 bases between. The CDR3 protein is CASSVDREGYGYTF. As DNA, the CDR3 is TGTGCCAGCAGCGTAGACAGGGAGGGCTATGGCTACACCTTC.

This rearrangement joins TRBV6-6 to TRBJ2-3, with 9 positions matching TRBD1. The germline V gene has CDR1 MNHNY and CDR2 SVGAGI (reference sequence). The V and J ends lost 4 bases and 5 bases, in that order; junction bases with no gene match: 7. The CDR3 runs to 15 residues. CDR3 bases: TGTGCCAGCAGTTCCCCGGACAGGGGAAAAGATACGCAGTATTTT. Its protein is CASSSPDRGKDTQYF.

The chain couples TRBV6-5 to TRBJ1-2; 12 nucleotides agree with TRBD1. V shed 4 bases and J 8 bases; nucleotides not matched to a gene: 8. The CDR3 length is 15 residues. Germline assignment: CDR1 MNHEY and CDR2 SVGAGI. The CDR3 here is CASSSPGQGAVGYTF. DNA of the CDR3: TGTGCCAGCAGTTCACCGGGACAGGGGGCGGTAGGCTACACCTTC.

The J gene is TRBJ2-3, the V gene TRBV7-9; no clear D gene. Germline CDR1 SEHNR, CDR2 FQNEAQ (reference sequence). The CDR3 is 14 residues long. The V and J ends lost 3 bases and 3 bases respectively, with 10 bases between them. In DNA form, the CDR3 reads TGTGCCAGCAGCTTTGGATTGGGAACAGATACGCAGTATTTT. It translates to CASSFGLGTDTQYF.

V gene TRBV25-1 combines with J gene TRBJ1-5; no clear D. CDR1 is MGHDK and CDR2 is SYGVNS in the germline V gene. The CDR3 runs 15 residues. Trimming stripped 3 bases from V and 1 base from J, with 10 bases between. CDR3 amino acids: CASSDSFLSNQPQHF. CDR3 sequence (DNA): TGTGCCAGCAGTGATTCCTTTCTCAGCAATCAGCCCCAGCATTTT.

The J gene is TRBJ1-4, the V gene TRBV30; D might be TRBD1 (5 bases). This CDR3 is 13 amino acids long. Germline V gives CDR1 GTSNPN, CDR2 SVGIG (reference sequence). V shed 5 bases and J shed 5 bases, with 12 bases lying between them. CDR3 sequence reads: CAWAGGTNEKLFF. Written as DNA, the CDR3 is TGTGCCTGGGCCGGGGGGACGAATGAAAAACTGTTTTTT. The full variable domain, its missing parts supplied by reference TRBV30 and TRBJ1-4, is SQTIHQWPATLVQPVGSPLSLECTVEGTSNPNLYWYRQAAGRGLQLLFYSVGIGQISSEVPQNLSASRPQDRQFILSSKKLLLSDSGFYLCAWAGGTNEKLFFGSGTQLSVL.

V and J are TRBV10-2 and TRBJ2-3, with TRBD2 identical over 7 bases. With V trimmed by 6 bases and J by 3 bases, 9 bases remained unmatched. The CDR3 runs 15 residues. The V gene's germline CDR1 is WSHSY and CDR2 SAAADI. The CDR3 spells CASREVGRSTDTQYF. CDR3 DNA sequence: TGCGCCAGCAGAGAAGTCGGGAGGTCGACAGATACGCAGTATTTT.

This chain uses TRBV18 with TRBJ1-6, with D unresolved. This CDR3 is built from 15 residues. Trimming took off 3 bases at V and 4 bases at J, with 10 bases between the two ends. Germline CDR1 and CDR2: KGHSH and LQKENI. CDR3 DNA: TGTGCCAGCTCACCGGGAGCAGCTTATAATTCACCCCTCCACTTT. It encodes CASSPGAAYNSPLHF.

A few counts support this clonotype. The rearrangement links TRBV5-1 to TRBJ2-1; 11 bases line up with TRBD2. The V gene end was trimmed by 0 bases and the J gene end by 5 bases; junction bases not matched to a gene: 4. There are 16 residues in the CDR3. Germline values: CDR1 SGHRS, CDR2 YFSETQ. The CDR3: CASSLDLAGGHNEQFF. In DNA form, the CDR3 reads TGCGCCAGCAGCTTGGATCTAGCGGGAGGACACAATGAGCAGTTCTTC.

CDR3 coding DNA: TGTGCCAGCAGCCTAAGACTAGCTGAGACCTACGAGCAGTACTTC. Amino acid sequence: CASSLRLAETYEQYF. The V gene is TRBV7-9, the J gene TRBJ2-7; 7 bases are a match to TRBD2. The CDR3 is made up of 15 amino acids. Trimming removed 5 bases from V and 2 bases from J; junction bases left unmatched: 9. From germline, CDR1 is SEHNR and CDR2 FQNEAQ (reference sequence).

This rearrangement joins TRBV6-5 to TRBJ1-2; the D is unclear. Germline loops: CDR1 MNHEY, CDR2 SVGAGI. V lost 0 bases to trimming and J lost 4 bases, with 12 bases between them. This CDR3 comprises 15 residues. CDR3 sequence reads: CASSYSSGQFYGYTF. The CDR3 DNA reads as TGTGCCAGCAGTTACTCCTCGGGCCAATTCTATGGCTACACCTTC.

Only a few counts were recorded for this clonotype. The chain combines TRBV6-5 with TRBJ2-7, with a tentative D call TRBD1 (6 bases). The V and J ends lost 4 bases and 4 bases respectively, with 14 bases between them. Germline V lookup: CDR1 MNHEY, CDR2 SVGAGI. This CDR3 comprises 14 residues. CDR3 sequence: CASSSRGQSYEQYF. The DNA for the CDR3 is TGTGCCAGCAGTTCCCGCGGACAGTCTTACGAGCAGTACTTC.

This CDR3 is CASSESSGGQETQYF. The CDR3 nucleotides read TGCGCCAGCAGTGAGTCGAGCGGGGGTCAAGAGACCCAGTACTTC. The rearrangement links TRBV10-1 to TRBJ2-5, with TRBD2 matching 8 bases. Trimming cost V 0 bases and J 2 bases; bases outside gene matches: 2. CDR1 and CDR2 from the germline V gene are WNHNN and SYGVQD (reference sequence). This CDR3 spans 15 amino acids.

This sequence joins TRBV7-2 and TRBJ2-1; no firm D call. CDR1 SGHTA and CDR2 FQGNSA come from the germline V gene. Trimming took 5 bases from V and 9 from J, leaving 11 bases between them. The CDR3 is made up of 12 amino acids. The CDR3 sequence: CASSTSHGEQFF. CDR3 in DNA: TGTGCCAGCAGCACGTCGCATGGTGAGCAGTTCTTC.

The CDR3 sequence is CASSYWRGPTDTQYF. The CDR3 DNA is TGTGCCAGCAGTTACTGGCGGGGACCCACAGATACGCAGTATTTT. The chain links TRBV6-5 to TRBJ2-3; the D gene is possibly TRBD2 (6 bases). Germline V CDR1 and CDR2: MNHEY, SVGAGI. This CDR3 has 15 residues. V was trimmed by 1 base and J by 2 bases, leaving 10 bases between them.